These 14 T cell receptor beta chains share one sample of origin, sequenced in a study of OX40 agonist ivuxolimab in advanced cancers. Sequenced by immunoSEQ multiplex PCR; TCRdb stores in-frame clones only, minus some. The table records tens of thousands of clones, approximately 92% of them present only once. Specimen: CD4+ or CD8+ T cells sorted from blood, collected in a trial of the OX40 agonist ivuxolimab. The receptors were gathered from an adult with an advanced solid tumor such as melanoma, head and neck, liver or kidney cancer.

The DNA for the CDR3 is TGTGCCAGCAGCTCCGATGGGTGGGACAGCGGGCGTTGGGAGACCCAGTACTTC. Its translation is CASSSDGWDSGRWETQYF. V usage is TRBV11-2 and J usage is TRBJ2-5; weak D call: TRBD1 (7 bases). Deletions cut 4 bases from V and 5 bases from J, with 26 bases between. The CDR3 totals 18 residues. CDR1 and CDR2 from the germline V gene are SGHAT and FQNNGV.

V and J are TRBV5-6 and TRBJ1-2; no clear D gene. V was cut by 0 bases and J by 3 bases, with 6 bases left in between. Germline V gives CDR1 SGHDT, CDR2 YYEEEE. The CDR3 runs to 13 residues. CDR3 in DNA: TGTGCCAGCAGCTTGGTAGCTGACTATGGCTACACCTTC. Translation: CASSLVADYGYTF.

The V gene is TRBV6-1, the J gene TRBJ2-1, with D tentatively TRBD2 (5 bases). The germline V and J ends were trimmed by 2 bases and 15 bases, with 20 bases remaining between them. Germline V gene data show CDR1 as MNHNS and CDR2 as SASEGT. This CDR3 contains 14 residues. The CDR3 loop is CASSEWGVQADAFF. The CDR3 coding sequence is TGTGCCAGCAGTGAATGGGGAGTGCAGGCGGATGCGTTCTTC.

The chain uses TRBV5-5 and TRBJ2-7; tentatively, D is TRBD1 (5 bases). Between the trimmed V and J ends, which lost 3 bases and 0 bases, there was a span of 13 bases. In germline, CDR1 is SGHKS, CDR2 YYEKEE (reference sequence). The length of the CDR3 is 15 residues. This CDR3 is CASSWGPGHSYEQYF. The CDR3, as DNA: TGTGCCAGCAGCTGGGGCCCGGGTCACTCCTACGAGCAGTACTTC.

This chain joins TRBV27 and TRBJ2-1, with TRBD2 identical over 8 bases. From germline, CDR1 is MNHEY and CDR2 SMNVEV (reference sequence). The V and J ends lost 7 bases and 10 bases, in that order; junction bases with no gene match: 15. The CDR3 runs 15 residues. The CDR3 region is CASNTIAGRPGEQFF. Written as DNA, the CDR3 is TGTGCCAGCAATACAATAGCGGGGCGCCCGGGGGAGCAGTTCTTC.

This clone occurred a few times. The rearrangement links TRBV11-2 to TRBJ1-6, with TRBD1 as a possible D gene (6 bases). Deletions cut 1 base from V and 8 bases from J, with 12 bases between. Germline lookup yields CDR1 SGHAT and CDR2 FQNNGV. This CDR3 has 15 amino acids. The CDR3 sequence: CASSLGGRGYSPLHF. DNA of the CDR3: TGTGCCAGCAGCTTAGGTGGCAGGGGATATTCACCCCTCCACTTT.

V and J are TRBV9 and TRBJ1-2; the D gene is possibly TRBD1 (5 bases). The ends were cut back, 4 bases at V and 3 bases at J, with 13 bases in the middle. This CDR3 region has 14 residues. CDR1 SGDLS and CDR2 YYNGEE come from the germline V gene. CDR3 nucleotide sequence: TGTGCCAGCAGCCCTCCTCAGGGTTACTATGGCTACACCTTC. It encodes CASSPPQGYYGYTF.

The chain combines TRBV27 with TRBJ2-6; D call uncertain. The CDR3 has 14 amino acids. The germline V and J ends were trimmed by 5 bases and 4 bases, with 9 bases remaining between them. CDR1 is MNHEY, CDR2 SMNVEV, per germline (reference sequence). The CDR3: CASSPFTGANVLTF. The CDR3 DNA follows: TGTGCCAGCAGTCCCTTTACCGGGGCCAACGTCCTGACTTTC.

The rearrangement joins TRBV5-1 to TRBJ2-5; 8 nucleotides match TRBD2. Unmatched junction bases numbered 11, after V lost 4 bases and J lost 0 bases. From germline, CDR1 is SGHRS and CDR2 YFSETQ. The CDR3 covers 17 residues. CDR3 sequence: CASSRWAERGYQETQYF. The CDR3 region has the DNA TGCGCCAGCAGCCGGTGGGCGGAGCGGGGGTACCAAGAGACCCAGTACTTC.

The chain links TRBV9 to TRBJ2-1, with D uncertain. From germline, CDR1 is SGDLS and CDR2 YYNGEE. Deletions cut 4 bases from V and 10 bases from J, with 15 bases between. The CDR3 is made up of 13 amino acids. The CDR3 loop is CASSPSDEWEQFF. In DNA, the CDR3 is TGTGCCAGCAGCCCCTCTGATGAGTGGGAGCAGTTCTTC.

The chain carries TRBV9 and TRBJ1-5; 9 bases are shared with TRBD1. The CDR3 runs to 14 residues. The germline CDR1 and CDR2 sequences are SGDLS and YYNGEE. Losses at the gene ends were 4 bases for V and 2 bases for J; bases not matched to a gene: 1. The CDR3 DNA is TGTGCCAGCAGCACAGGGGGCGGCAATCAGCCCCAGCATTTT. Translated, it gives CASSTGGGNQPQHF.

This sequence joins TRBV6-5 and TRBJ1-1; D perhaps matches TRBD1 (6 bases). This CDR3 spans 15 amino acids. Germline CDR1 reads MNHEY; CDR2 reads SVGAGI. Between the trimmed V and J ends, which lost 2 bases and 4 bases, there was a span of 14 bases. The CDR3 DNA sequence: TGTGCCAGCAGTTACGCAACGAGGGGGGGCACTGAAGCTTTCTTT. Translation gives CASSYATRGGTEAFF.

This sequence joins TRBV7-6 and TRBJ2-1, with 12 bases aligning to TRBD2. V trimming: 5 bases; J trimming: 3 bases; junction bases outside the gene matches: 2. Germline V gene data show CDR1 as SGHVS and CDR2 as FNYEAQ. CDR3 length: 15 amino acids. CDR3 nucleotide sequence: TGTGCCAGCAGCGAGACTAGCGGGGGCTACAATGAGCAGTTCTTC. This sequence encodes CASSETSGGYNEQFF.

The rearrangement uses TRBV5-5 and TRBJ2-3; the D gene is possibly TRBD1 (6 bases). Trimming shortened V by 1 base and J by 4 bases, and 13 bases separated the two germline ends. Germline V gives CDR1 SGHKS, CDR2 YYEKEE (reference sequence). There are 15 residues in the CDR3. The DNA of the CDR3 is TGTGCCAGCAGCTTGACAGGGAAAGGCCCAGATACGCAGTATTTT. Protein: CASSLTGKGPDTQYF.